The 25 T cell receptor beta chains below come from one sample, sequenced in a study of blood T cell repertoires in COVID-19 (dated by TCRdb to about 2020). Libraries were prepared through the immunoSEQ multiplex PCR assay. The source is immuneACCESS, and TCRdb retained only in-frame sequences with V and J called. Part of the clones is not carried over; for the studies checked, unresolved V genes explain less than half of this, and the remainder is unexplained. This sample holds tens of thousands of clones; about 90% were observed only once. The ten largest clones capture 20% to 25% of the sample. The sequenced sample consisted of peripheral blood. The receptors derive from a woman in her 50s with active or convalescent COVID-19.

J is TRBJ2-2 and V is TRBV29-1; TRBD2 aligns across 15 bases. This CDR3 has 17 residues. The germline CDR1 and CDR2 sequences are SQVTM and ANQGSEA. With 6 bases clipped from V and 5 bases from J, the junction kept 10 bases outside the gene matches. CDR3 in amino acids: CSVDGLAGGPGTGELFF. Written as DNA, the CDR3 is TGCAGCGTGGACGGACTAGCGGGAGGGCCTGGAACCGGGGAGCTGTTTTTT.

The V call is TRBV20-1, the J call TRBJ2-7; D might be TRBD2 (6 bases). CDR1 DFQATT and CDR2 SNEGSKA come from the germline V gene (reference sequence). The CDR3 consists of 12 residues. The V gene lost 3 bases and the J gene lost 3 bases, with 9 bases spanning the gap. CDR3 DNA sequence: TGCAGTGCTAGTCTGGGAGGCTACGAGCAGTACTTC. Translation: CSASLGGYEQYF.

The CDR3 loop reads CASSQDPLVRGNEKLFF. CDR3 sequence (DNA): TGTGCCAGCAGCCAAGATCCTTTAGTAAGGGGAAATGAAAAACTGTTTTTT. The chain has TRBV14 and TRBJ1-4; D is perhaps TRBD1 (5 bases). Germline CDR1 is SGHDN and CDR2 is FVKESK. The CDR3 extends over 17 amino acids. Between the trimmed V and J ends, which lost 0 bases and 5 bases, there was a span of 16 bases.

In its sample, this clone was seen once. The J gene is TRBJ2-7, the V gene TRBV5-8; 8 nucleotides align to TRBD1. CDR1 is SGHTS and CDR2 is YDEGEE in the germline V gene. CDR3 size: 16 residues. The V gene end was trimmed by 4 bases and the J gene end by 1 base; junction bases not matched to a gene: 10. CDR3 in amino acids: CASSPPRDRSSYEQYF. In DNA form, the CDR3 reads TGTGCCAGCAGCCCCCCCCGGGACAGGTCTTCCTACGAGCAGTACTTC.

The V call is TRBV11-2, the J call TRBJ2-5, with D tentatively TRBD2 (5 bases). V was cut by 1 base and J by 5 bases, with 8 bases left in between. This CDR3 contains 13 residues. The V gene's germline CDR1 is SGHAT and CDR2 FQNNGV. This CDR3 is CASSLGPGETQYF. As DNA, the CDR3 is TGTGCCAGCAGCTTAGGGCCGGGGGAGACCCAGTACTTC.

The gene calls are TRBV6-1 and TRBJ2-2; 8 bases align to TRBD1. The CDR3 extends over 15 amino acids. V was pared by 2 bases and J by 10 bases, with 9 bases of the junction left unmatched. Germline V CDR1 and CDR2: MNHNS, SASEGT. CDR3 DNA: TGTGCCAGCAGTGAACGGTGGCAGGGGGCGCAGGAGCTGTTTTTT. Protein sequence: CASSERWQGAQELFF.

The chain joins TRBV19 to TRBJ2-7; possible D gene TRBD1, 5 bases. V lost 2 bases and J 3 bases, leaving 14 bases between the germline ends. The CDR3 spans 15 residues. Germline V gives CDR1 LNHDA, CDR2 SQIVND (reference sequence). In DNA, the CDR3 is TGTGCCAGTAGTATAAAGGGGTCGTCCCTCTACGAGCAGTACTTC. Residues: CASSIKGSSLYEQYF.

The chain couples TRBV7-2 to TRBJ1-2, with 9 positions matching TRBD1. Losses at the gene ends were 5 bases for V and 1 base for J; bases not matched to a gene: 2. The CDR3 is made up of 14 amino acids. The germline gives CDR1 SGHTA, CDR2 FQGNSA. The CDR3 DNA is TGTGCCAGCAGCCCGGGACAGGGTAACTATGGCTACACCTTC. It specifies CASSPGQGNYGYTF. Together with reference TRBV7-2 and TRBJ1-2, the CDR3 gives the full variable domain: GAGVSQSPSNKVTEKGKDVELRCDPISGHTALYWYRQSLGQGLEFLIYFQGNSAPDKSGLPSDRFSAERTGGSVSTLTIQRTQQEDSAVYLCASSPGQGNYGYTFGSGTRLTVV.

A remark on this clone: Different DNA sequences within this sample yield the same CDR3. This chain joins TRBV11-2 and TRBJ2-7; the match to TRBD1 covers 11 bases. V shed 3 bases and J 3 bases; nucleotides not matched to a gene: 1. The germline CDR1 and CDR2 sequences are SGHAT and FQNNGV. The CDR3 spans 14 residues. The chain's CDR3 is CASSLGTGGYEQYF. CDR3 nucleotide sequence: TGTGCCAGCAGCTTGGGGACAGGGGGCTACGAGCAGTACTTC. Full variable domain (rest looked up from reference TRBV11-2 and TRBJ2-7): EAGVAQSPRYKIIEKRQSVAFWCNPISGHATLYWYQQILGQGPKLLIQFQNNGVVDDSQLPKDRFSAERLKGVDSTLKIQPAKLEDSAVYLCASSLGTGGYEQYFGPGTRLTVT.

The chain has TRBV6-6 and TRBJ1-2, with D unclear. CDR1 MNHNY and CDR2 SVGAGI come from the germline V gene (reference sequence). The CDR3 consists of 15 residues. V was cut by 2 bases and J by 8 bases, with 18 bases left in between. The CDR3 is CASSYPPDRRSGYTF. The CDR3 DNA sequence: TGTGCCAGCAGTTACCCCCCCGACCGACGGAGCGGCTACACCTTC.

DNA of the CDR3: TGTGCCAGCAGTGGAGCGGGCTACGGCTCCGAGCAGTACTTC. It codes for CASSGAGYGSEQYF. The chain is built from TRBV25-1 and TRBJ2-7; D possibly corresponds to TRBD2 (6 bases). Trimming shortened V by 4 bases and J by 6 bases, and 16 bases separated the two germline ends. From germline, CDR1 is MGHDK and CDR2 SYGVNS. CDR3 length: 14 residues.

The chain carries TRBV12-3 or TRBV12-4 and TRBJ1-2, with D uncertain. This CDR3 spans 13 amino acids. V was clipped by 6 bases and J by 7 bases, with 15 bases between them. The CDR3 DNA reads as TGTGCCAGCAGCCTATACCGGGAGGGTGGCTACACCTTC. It codes for CASSLYREGGYTF.

This chain joins TRBV5-5 and TRBJ1-1; possible D gene TRBD1, 6 bases. The germline V gene encodes CDR1 SGHKS and CDR2 YYEKEE (reference sequence). This CDR3 comprises 13 residues. Trimming removed 0 bases from V and 7 bases from J, with 10 bases in between. The CDR3 sequence is CASSLGRGNEAFF. CDR3 sequence (DNA): TGTGCCAGCAGCTTGGGTAGGGGGAATGAAGCTTTCTTT.

The chain has TRBV10-3 and TRBJ2-1, with D perhaps matching TRBD2 (6 bases). This CDR3 contains 17 residues. V was clipped by 3 bases and J by 4 bases, with 19 bases between them. The germline V gene encodes CDR1 ENHRY and CDR2 SYGVKD. The CDR3 DNA reads as TGTGCCATCAGTGAACGAGGAACTAGCCGCAATTACAATGAGCAGTTCTTC. Amino acids: CAISERGTSRNYNEQFF.

The V and J genes are TRBV2 and TRBJ2-7, with a weak D call TRBD2 (6 bases). V lost 5 bases and J lost 3, with 14 bases in between. Germline V gives CDR1 SNHLY, CDR2 FYNNEI. The CDR3 runs 14 residues. The CDR3 region has the DNA TGTGCCAGCAGTTTAGCGCGGGACCTCTACGAGCAGTACTTC. Translating gives CASSLARDLYEQYF.

The genes are TRBV7-9 and TRBJ1-1, with D possibly being TRBD1 (6 bases). The CDR3 is made up of 12 amino acids. V was pared by 3 bases and J by 10 bases, with 12 bases between. From germline, CDR1 is SEHNR and CDR2 FQNEAQ (reference sequence). CDR3 sequence reads: CASSLAEQGAFF. DNA for the CDR3: TGTGCCAGCAGCTTGGCTGAACAGGGAGCTTTCTTT.

This clone was found once. The chain has TRBV5-4 and TRBJ2-1; possible D gene TRBD2, 6 bases. In germline, CDR1 is SGHNT, CDR2 YYREEE (reference sequence). V was clipped by 0 bases and J by 1 base, with 11 bases between them. The CDR3 consists of 16 residues. CDR3 region: CASSLAGGVSYNEQFF. The CDR3 region has the DNA TGTGCCAGCAGCTTGGCCGGCGGGGTATCCTACAATGAGCAGTTCTTC.

The chain recombines TRBV12-3 or TRBV12-4 with TRBJ1-2, with 8 bases matching TRBD1. The ends lost 7 bases at V and 8 bases at J; junction bases unmatched: 9. The CDR3 sequence is 13 residues long. The CDR3 here is CASTPGDRPGYTF. The DNA of the CDR3 is TGTGCCAGCACCCCGGGGGACAGGCCAGGCTACACCTTC.

The V gene is TRBV5-1, the J gene TRBJ2-7, with 8 bases that match TRBD2. Per the germline V gene, CDR1 is SGHRS and CDR2 is YFSETQ. The CDR3 has 17 amino acids. The ends lost 0 bases at V and 2 bases at J; junction bases unmatched: 10. Here the CDR3 reads CASSLVVGREEPYEQYF. The CDR3 DNA sequence: TGCGCCAGCAGCTTGGTAGTGGGGCGGGAGGAACCCTACGAGCAGTACTTC. The full variable domain, in which reference TRBV5-1 and TRBJ2-7 provide the parts outside the CDR3, is KAGVTQTPRYLIKTRGQQVTLSCSPISGHRSVSWYQQTPGQGLQFLFEYFSETQRNKGNFPGRFSGRQFSNSRSEMNVSTLELGDSALYLCASSLVVGREEPYEQYFGPGTRLTVT.

The chain has TRBV7-9 and TRBJ2-1; a possible D gene is TRBD1 (6 bases). The CDR3 sequence is 16 residues long. Trimming shortened V by 5 bases and J by 9 bases, and 23 bases separated the two germline ends. Germline-derived CDR1 and CDR2 are SEHNR and FQNEAQ (reference sequence). This CDR3 is CASSPRVGALAGEQFF. As DNA, the CDR3 is TGTGCCAGCAGCCCCCGAGTGGGGGCCCTTGCTGGTGAGCAGTTCTTC.

The rearrangement joins TRBV10-2 to TRBJ2-3; 9 nucleotides align to TRBD2. This CDR3 has 14 amino acids. The germline V gene has CDR1 WSHSY and CDR2 SAAADI. The V gene end was trimmed by 8 bases and the J gene end by 7 bases; junction bases not matched to a gene: 10. CDR3 amino acids: CASDPGLAVNTQYF. Written as DNA, the CDR3 is TGCGCCAGCGATCCGGGACTAGCAGTTAATACGCAGTATTTT.

This chain connects TRBV9 to TRBJ2-1; TRBD2 agrees at 8 bases. Germline V gene data show CDR1 as SGDLS and CDR2 as YYNGEE. The CDR3 has 15 amino acids. With V trimmed by 4 bases and J by 7 bases, 10 bases remained unmatched. CDR3 DNA sequence: TGTGCCAGCAGCCCCCAGGCGGGAGGAACTAATGAGCAGTTCTTC. Translating gives CASSPQAGGTNEQFF.

This rearrangement joins TRBV9 to TRBJ2-1; TRBD2 is a possible D gene (6 bases). There are 15 residues in the CDR3. V was shortened by 2 bases and J by 0 bases, with 9 bases between the two germline ends. CDR1 and CDR2 from the germline V gene are SGDLS and YYNGEE. CDR3: CASSVLASSYNEQFF. CDR3 nucleotides: TGTGCCAGCAGCGTGCTAGCGAGCTCCTACAATGAGCAGTTCTTC.

The chain has TRBV5-4 and TRBJ2-3, with D possibly TRBD1 on 5 matching bases. Deletions cut 2 bases from V and 6 bases from J, with 16 bases between. Germline CDR1 SGHNT, CDR2 YYREEE (reference sequence). The CDR3 totals 15 residues. This CDR3 is CASSLKGPPADTQYF. The CDR3 DNA is TGTGCCAGCAGCTTAAAGGGGCCGCCGGCTGATACGCAGTATTTT.

J is TRBJ2-1 and V is TRBV19; TRBD1 matches at 9 bases. The V and J ends lost 6 bases and 0 bases, in that order; junction bases with no gene match: 9. The CDR3 loop spans 17 amino acids. The germline gives CDR1 LNHDA, CDR2 SQIVND (reference sequence). CDR3 nucleotide sequence: TGTGCCAGTAGCGACGGGACAGGGCCGACCTCCTACAATGAGCAGTTCTTC. Translation gives CASSDGTGPTSYNEQFF.